The T cell receptor beta chain under discussion was sequenced for a study of blood T cells in healthy people across ages. Points from the study as a whole: In long-lived donors, naive CD4+ cell counts and diversity exceeded those of aged donors.

The authors ran a second PCR of about 6 to 12 cycles using a sample-barcoded 5' primer and a J-beta primer mix. One entry per CDR3 protein results from TCRdb running MiXCR on the 5' RACE reads. The sample consists of about 1,800,000 distinct CDR3 sequences, approximately 28% of them appearing once. All donors came from Russia, were Caucasian and healthy, and spanned ages roughly 6 to 95. The study isolated at least 6 million PBMCs from each sample. Samples each yielded at least 6 micrograms of total RNA. CDR3 length: 14 residues. Germline V gives CDR1 SGHRS, CDR2 YFSETQ. V lost 2 bases and J lost 3, with 12 bases in between. This clonotype came up many times. Its matching antigen is unknown.

Sequencing input: blood. J is TRBJ2-7 and V is TRBV5-1; D may be TRBD2 (5 bases). The clonotype originates from a woman in her thirties in good health. As DNA, the CDR3 is TGCGCCAGCAGCTTCAGTGGACTGAACTACGAGCAGTACTTC. Its translation: CASSFSGLNYEQYF. The full variable domain, with the rest looked up from reference TRBV5-1 and TRBJ2-7, is KAGVTQTPRYLIKTRGQQVTLSCSPISGHRSVSWYQQTPGQGLQFLFEYFSETQRNKGNFPGRFSGRQFSNSRSEMNVSTLELGDSALYLCASSFSGLNYEQYFGPGTRLTVT.